The next 2 T cell receptor beta chains were all read from a single sample in a study of response to subunit inactivated influenza vaccine. TCRdb ran MiXCR on the RT-PCR reads and lists one entry per CDR3 protein. The sample contains under 750,000 distinct CDR3 sequences, roughly 12% of which appear only once. Sequences were derived from PBMCs from blood, sampled on the day of vaccination. All receptors come from a man aged 45 to 65 who received an inactivated influenza vaccine.

The chain joins TRBV30 to TRBJ2-3, with 8 bases identical to TRBD1. Germline V gives CDR1 GTSNPN, CDR2 SVGIG (reference sequence). V trimming: 2 bases; J trimming: 4 bases; junction bases outside the gene matches: 5. This CDR3 contains 14 residues. The CDR3 nucleotides are TGTGCCTGGAGTAAGGACAGGGAGCCAGATACGCAGTATTTT. Translating gives CAWSKDREPDTQYF.

The chain uses TRBV5-1 and TRBJ2-1; D is uncertain. The CDR3 covers 14 residues. Germline assignment: CDR1 SGHRS and CDR2 YFSETQ. Trimming cost V 1 base and J 2 bases, with 7 bases left between them. For the CDR3, the DNA is TGCGCCAGCAGCTTGCGGGTTACCTACAATGAGCAGTTCTTC. It is translated as CASSLRVTYNEQFF.